This T cell receptor beta chain appears in the sequencing data of a study of siplizumab effects on memory and regulatory T cells (dated by TCRdb to between 2019 and 2020). With regard to the full study: The study looked at the effect of siplizumab, an anti-CD2 antibody, on alloreactive T-cell subsets in allogeneic mixed lymphocyte reactions made from human PBMCs. What the research found in general, with its limitations: The cumulative frequency of alloreactive sequences that could be traced back to unstimulated CD4+ memory T cells was significantly reduced by siplizumab. Unstimulated naive T cells appeared more diverse than memory T cells, and naive cells seemed to contribute substantially to the alloresponse. Because sequences at frequencies below about 10^-5 were poorly captured, only a minor fraction of alloreactive clones could be mapped back to unstimulated subsets. The suppressive function of proliferating Tregs from siplizumab cultures was not functionally confirmed. About 75-95% of proliferating CD4+ or CD8+ clones could not be given a naive or memory phenotype. Of the alloreactive CD4+ clones that could be mapped, the Treg-derived share averaged about 70% with siplizumab compared with approximately 25% in control reactions.

Sorted unstimulated T cells and proliferating T cells recovered from mixed lymphocyte reactions underwent TCRbeta CDR3 sequencing. Fresh whole blood from nine to ten HLA-typed healthy donors was used as the source from which PBMCs were isolated. To map where alloreactive clones came from, CD4+ regulatory T cells in the unstimulated state were FACS-sorted. About this clone itself: No cognate antigen has been identified for it. At one end, the junction sequence differs from germline, possibly due to a read error.

Sequences SGHRS (CDR1) and YFSETQ (CDR2) are obtained from the germline V gene. The CDR3 covers 15 residues, taking in both the cysteine and the phenylalanine. The entry retains the CDR3 DNA only, 45 bases that are in frame from base 1. Library preparation was by the immunoSEQ multiplex PCR assay. Approximately 93,000 TCR templates per sample were assayed by the deep sequencing platform. Genomic DNA extracted from sorted T cells was used for TCRbeta CDR3 sequencing. The authors' pipeline ran thus. The R programming language was used for clonal analysis of the TCRbeta CDR3 data. Alloreactive CD4+ and CD8+ clones were identified by comparing unstimulated samples to CFSE-low samples taken after the reaction. Regulatory or non-regulatory origin of alloreactive CD4+ clones was assigned by matching sequences to the sorted unstimulated Treg and non-Treg repertoires. TCRdb stores this immuneACCESS table with in-frame sequences only. Part of the clones is absent; in the studies checked, under half of the shortfall reflects unresolved V genes, and no reason is known for the rest. For V, J and clone size, that table is used; D and trimming come from the DNA. In this sample the table shows around 99,000 clones, roughly nine tenths of which occur a single time. The ten largest clonotypes hold approximately 0.75% of the sample.

This receptor was identified in a human donor in good health. The rearranged segments are TRBV5-1 and TRBJ1-1; the junction holds 7 bases that match TRBD1. The sequenced sample was Tregs sorted from blood. For the CDR3, the sequence is CASTLSQGGNTEAFF. The nucleotides read TGCGCCAGCACCTTGAGTCAGGGGGGAAACACTGAAGCTTTCTTT. When the CDR3 is completed using the reference TRBV5-1 and TRBJ1-1 genes on either side, the full variable domain is KAGVTQTPRYLIKTRGQQVTLSCSPISGHRSVSWYQQTPGQGLQFLFEYFSETQRNKGNFPGRFSGRQFSNSRSEMNVSTLELGDSALYLCASTLSQGGNTEAFFGQGTRLTVV.